The sequence of this T cell receptor (beta chain) was determined in a study of CD8 T cells in Susac syndrome. RNA was extracted with the RNeasy kit, and a quantity of roughly 0.45 to 1 ug was reverse transcribed using random hexamers. With immunoSEQ multiplex PCR, TCR beta CDR3 was amplified across 54 Vbeta and 13 Jbeta. TCRdb passed the immunoSEQ multiplex PCR reads through MiXCR, listing each CDR3 protein once. This sample has about 150,000 distinct CDR3 sequences, with nearly 97% found just once. Germline V gene sequence: CDR1 DFQATT, CDR2 SNEGSKA (reference sequence). The length of the CDR3 is 16 residues. V shed 4 bases and J shed 2 bases, with 20 bases lying between them.

The clonotype comes from a human donor with multiple sclerosis. The rearrangement uses TRBV20-1 and TRBJ1-1; D perhaps matches TRBD1 (5 bases). The specimen sequenced was CD8+ T cells from PBMCs. In nucleotides, the CDR3 is TGCAGTGCTACCGTAGACAGAGTAAAGCCCAACACTGAAGCTTTCTTT. Translation gives CSATVDRVKPNTEAFF.